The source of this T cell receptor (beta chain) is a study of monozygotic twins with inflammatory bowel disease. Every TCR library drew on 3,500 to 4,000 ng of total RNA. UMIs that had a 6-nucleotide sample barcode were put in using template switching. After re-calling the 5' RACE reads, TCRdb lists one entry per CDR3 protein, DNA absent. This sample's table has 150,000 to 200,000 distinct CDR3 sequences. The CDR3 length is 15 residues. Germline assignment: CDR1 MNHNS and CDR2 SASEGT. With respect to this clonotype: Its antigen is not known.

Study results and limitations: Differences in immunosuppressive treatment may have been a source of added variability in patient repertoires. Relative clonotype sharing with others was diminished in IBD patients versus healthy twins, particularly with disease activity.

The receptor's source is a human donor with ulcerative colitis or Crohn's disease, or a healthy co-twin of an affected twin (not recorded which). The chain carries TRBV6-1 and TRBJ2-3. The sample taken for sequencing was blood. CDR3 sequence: CASSEGASYTDTQYF.